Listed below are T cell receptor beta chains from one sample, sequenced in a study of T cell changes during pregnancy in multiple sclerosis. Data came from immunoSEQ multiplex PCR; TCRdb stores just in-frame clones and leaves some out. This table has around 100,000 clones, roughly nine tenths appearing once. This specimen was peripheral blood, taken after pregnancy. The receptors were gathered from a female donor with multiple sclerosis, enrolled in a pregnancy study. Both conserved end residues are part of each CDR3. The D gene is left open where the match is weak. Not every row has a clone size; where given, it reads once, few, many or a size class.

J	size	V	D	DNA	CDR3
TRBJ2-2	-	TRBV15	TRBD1	TGTGCCACACTTAAAGGGGGCGCCGGGTCCTACACCGGGGAGCTGTTTTTT	CATLKGGAGSYTGELFF
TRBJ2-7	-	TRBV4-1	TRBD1	TGCGCCAGCAGCCAAGTAGTAGGACAGGGGTACGAGCAGTACTTC	CASSQVVGQGYEQYF
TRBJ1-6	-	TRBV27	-	TGTGCCAGCAGCCAGCGGGGGGATCTTTATTCACCCCTCCACTTT	CASSQRGDLYSPLHF
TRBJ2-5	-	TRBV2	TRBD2	TGTGCCAGCAGCCGACTAGCCCCGCAAGAGACCCAGTACTTC	CASSRLAPQETQYF
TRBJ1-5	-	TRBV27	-	TGTGCCAGCAGTCGAACAGCGCATACAGGCGGGCCCCAGCATTTT	CASSRTAHTGGPQHF
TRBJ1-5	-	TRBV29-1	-	TGCAGCGTTGATTTGGGCGGGGGAGAAGCCCAGCATTTT	CSVDLGGGEAQHF
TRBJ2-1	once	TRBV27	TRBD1	TGTGCCAGCAGTTTATCGGGGGGACAGGGCTCCTACAATGAGCAGTTCTTC	CASSLSGGQGSYNEQFF
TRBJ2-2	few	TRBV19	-	TGTGCCAGTATGAGGGCCCGGGGCGGGGAGCTGTTTTTT	CASMRARGGELFF
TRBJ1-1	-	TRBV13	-	TGTGCCAGCAGCTTAGAGGCAGGGTCTTCTCCTGAAGCTTTCTTT	CASSLEAGSSPEAFF
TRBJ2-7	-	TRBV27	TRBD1	TGTGCCAGCAGGGGACAGGGATCCTCCTACGAGCAGTACTTC	CASRGQGSSYEQYF
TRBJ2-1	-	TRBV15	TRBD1	TGTGCCACCAGCTCGACCGGGACAGGGGTCTACAATGAGCAGTTCTTC	CATSSTGTGVYNEQFF
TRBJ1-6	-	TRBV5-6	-	TGTGCCAGCAGCCAAAAGACCGGGACAAAGAATTCACCCCTCCACTTT	CASSQKTGTKNSPLHF
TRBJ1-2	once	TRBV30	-	TGTGCCTGGAGTGGTGGCATCTATGGCTACACCTTC	CAWSGGIYGYTF
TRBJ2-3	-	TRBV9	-	TGTGCCAGCAGCGTAGTTGCGGGGACTAGCACAGATACGCAGTATTTT	CASSVVAGTSTDTQYF
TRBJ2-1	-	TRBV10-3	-	TGTGCCACCCAGAGGGCAGCCAATGAGCAGTTCTTC	CATQRAANEQFF
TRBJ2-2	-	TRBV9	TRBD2	TGTGCCAGCGCCGGGGGGAACCGGGAGCTGTTTTTT	CASAGGNRELFF
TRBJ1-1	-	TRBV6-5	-	TGTGCCAGCAGTTATGAGGATACCACTGAAGCTTTCTTT	CASSYEDTTEAFF
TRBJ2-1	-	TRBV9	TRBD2	TGTGCCAGCAGTATAGCGGGCGGTAAGGACAATGAGCAGTTCTTC	CASSIAGGKDNEQFF
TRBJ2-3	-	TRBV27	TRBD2	TGTGCCAGCAGGACTAGCGGGGTGGATACGCAGTATTTT	CASRTSGVDTQYF
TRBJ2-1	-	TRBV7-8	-	TGTGCCAGCAGCTTAAGCGCGCGGGGATCCTACAATGAGCAGTTCTTC	CASSLSARGSYNEQFF
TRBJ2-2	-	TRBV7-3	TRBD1	TGTGCCAGCAGCCAGGGCCGAGGGACAGTCTTTACCGGGGAGCTGTTTTTT	CASSQGRGTVFTGELFF
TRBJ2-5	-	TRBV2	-	TGTGCCAGCAGTGAGATTGGAGAAGAGACCCAGTACTTC	CASSEIGEETQYF
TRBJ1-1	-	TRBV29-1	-	TGCAGCGTTTCTACAGGGTCGAACACTGAAGCTTTCTTT	CSVSTGSNTEAFF
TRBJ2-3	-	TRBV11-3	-	TGTGCCAGCAGCTTTGGCGGAGCCACAGATACGCAGTATTTT	CASSFGGATDTQYF
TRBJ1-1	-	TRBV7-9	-	TGTGCCAGCAGCCCGACGCGGGCGGCCGGCCTTGAAGCTTTCTTT	CASSPTRAAGLEAFF
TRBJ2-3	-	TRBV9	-	TGTGCCAGCAGCGAGGGGCCGGATACGCAGTATTTT	CASSEGPDTQYF
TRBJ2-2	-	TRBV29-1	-	TGCAGCCTCCGGGGCGGGGTACAGGGGTCCACCGGGGAGCTGTTTTTT	CSLRGGVQGSTGELFF
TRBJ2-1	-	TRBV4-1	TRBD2	TGCGCCAGCAGCCAAGATCCTAGCGGGGTTGGCGGTGAGCAGTTCTTC	CASSQDPSGVGGEQFF
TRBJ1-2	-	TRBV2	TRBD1	TGTGCCAGCAGTGAAGCGCACAGGGGGGCCTATGGCTACACCTTC	CASSEAHRGAYGYTF
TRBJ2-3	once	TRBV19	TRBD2	TGTGCCAGTAGTATCGGGAGGACAGATACGCAGTATTTT	CASSIGRTDTQYF
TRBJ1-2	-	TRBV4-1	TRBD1	TGCGCCAGCAGCCAAGCGGACAGGGGGTTTGACTATGGCTACACCTTC	CASSQADRGFDYGYTF
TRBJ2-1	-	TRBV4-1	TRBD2	TGCGCCAGCAGCCAAAATCTAGCGGGGGTCAATGAGCAGTTCTTC	CASSQNLAGVNEQFF
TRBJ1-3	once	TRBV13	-	TGTGCCAGCAGCACAAAGAAGACAGTCTACTCTGGAAACACCATATATTTT	CASSTKKTVYSGNTIYF
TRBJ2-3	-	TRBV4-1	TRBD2	TGCGCCAGCAGCCAACCGGGACTAGCGGGGGGGCCATGGGATACGCAGTATTTT	CASSQPGLAGGPWDTQYF
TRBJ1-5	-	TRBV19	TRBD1	TGTGCCAGTAGTATAGCTAGACAGGGTTGGCAGCCCCAGCATTTT	CASSIARQGWQPQHF
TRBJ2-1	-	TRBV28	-	TGTGCCAGCATTTACAGGGAAAACAATGAGCAGTTCTTC	CASIYRENNEQFF
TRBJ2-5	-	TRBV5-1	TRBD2	TGCGCCAGCAGCTTGGCCTCCGGGCGGGAGGAGACCCAGTACTTC	CASSLASGREETQYF
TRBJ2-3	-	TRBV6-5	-	TGTGCCAGCCGTCAACCGGGCACAGATACGCAGTATTTT	CASRQPGTDTQYF
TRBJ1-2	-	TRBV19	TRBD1	TGTGCCAGTAGTATACCCCGGACAGGAACCGTCTACACCTTC	CASSIPRTGTVYTF
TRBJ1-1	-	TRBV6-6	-	TGTGCCAGCAGATTGGACAGCCCGAACACTGAAGCTTTCTTT	CASRLDSPNTEAFF
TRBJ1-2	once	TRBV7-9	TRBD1	TGTGCCAGCAGCTGGGGGACAGGGTGGGATAACTATGGCTACACCTTC	CASSWGTGWDNYGYTF
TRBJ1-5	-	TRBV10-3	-	TGTGCCATCAGTGAGTCGATGCAGGGCGTCCAGCCCCAGCATTTT	CAISESMQGVQPQHF
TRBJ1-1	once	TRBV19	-	TGTGCCAGTAGCCCAGGGGACACTGAAGCTTTCTTT	CASSPGDTEAFF
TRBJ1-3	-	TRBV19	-	TGTGCCAGCGGGGGTCGCCGGGGGATTAGCTCTGGAAACACCATATATTTT	CASGGRRGISSGNTIYF
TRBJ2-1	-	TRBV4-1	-	TGCGCCAGCAGCCACCCCGGGTCCAATGAGCAGTTCTTC	CASSHPGSNEQFF
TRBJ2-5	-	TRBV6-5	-	TGTGCCAGCAGTTACAGCGGGTGGGAGACCCAGTACTTC	CASSYSGWETQYF
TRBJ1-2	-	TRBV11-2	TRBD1	TGTGCCAGCAGCTTTGGGACAGGGGGCGCGGGGGGCTACACCTTC	CASSFGTGGAGGYTF
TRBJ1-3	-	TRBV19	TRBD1	TGTGCCAGTAGCAACTCCGGACAGGGGGCCTCTGGAAACACCATATATTTT	CASSNSGQGASGNTIYF
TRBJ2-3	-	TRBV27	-	TGTGCCAGCAGTTCCCGTCCTAGGGGGACAGATACGCAGTATTTT	CASSSRPRGTDTQYF
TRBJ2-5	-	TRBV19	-	TGTGCCAGTAGTCAGCGTAGGGAGACCCAGTACTTC	CASSQRRETQYF
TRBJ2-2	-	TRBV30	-	TGTGCCTGGAGTGCCCCCCCGCGCTTCAACACCGGGGAGCTGTTTTTT	CAWSAPPRFNTGELFF
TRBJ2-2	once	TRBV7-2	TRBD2	TGTGCCAGCAGCCCCCAGCGGGGGGGCGGGAACACCGGGGAGCTGTTTTTT	CASSPQRGGGNTGELFF
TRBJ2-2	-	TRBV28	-	-	CASSSSGQGITGELFF
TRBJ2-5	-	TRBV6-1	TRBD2	TGTGCCAGCAGTGAAAATTCGGGGGGGTACCAAGAGACCCAGTACTTC	CASSENSGGYQETQYF
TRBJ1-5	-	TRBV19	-	TGTGCCAGTAGTATCGGACAGTTTCAGCCCCAGCATTTT	CASSIGQFQPQHF
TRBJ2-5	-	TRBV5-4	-	TGTGCCAGCAGCCCCCACCGGGGAGGAGAGACCCAGTACTTC	CASSPHRGGETQYF
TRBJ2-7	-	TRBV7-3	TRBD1	TGTGCCAGCAGCTCCACCACGACAGGGGTGCAGTACTTC	CASSSTTTGVQYF
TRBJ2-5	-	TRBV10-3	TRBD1	TGTGCCATCAAAGGGGGACAGGGTGGGACCCAGTACTTC	CAIKGGQGGTQYF
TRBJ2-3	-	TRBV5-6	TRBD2	TGTGCCAGCAGCTTGGGTCGGGGGGGATACACAGATACGCAGTATTTT	CASSLGRGGYTDTQYF